This T cell receptor beta chain comes out of a study of blood T cell repertoires in COVID-19 (dated by TCRdb to the early 2020s). Regarding the research as a whole: Samples covering the acute and convalescent phases of COVID-19 were provided by collaborators in the United States, Italy and Spain. The material from the prospective study consisted of cDNA or gDNA derived from T cells, B-cell-depleted T cells, or PBMCs. Deeply sampled blood TCRbeta repertoires from subjects exposed to, actively infected with, or recovered from COVID-19 were included in the dataset. The repertoires were released in a freely available public database intended as a resource for research on the immune response to SARS-CoV-2. The samples were drawn from two sources: the first 160 participants of the ongoing ImmuneRACE study, and 1,000 to 1,500 subjects contributed by 6 global collaborators. Sample metadata almost always included a de-identified subject ID, COVID-19 status, age in years and sex. Where HLA class I and class II types were available, the types were taken from metadata supplied by the sample provider, not from assay-based typing.

Here is what the overall study found, with its caveats: The amount of clinical and demographic metadata varied by source and participant and was provided uncurated.

Remarks on this clone: Its antigen is unknown. Its ends do not fully match the called genes, so a read error is possible.

The collaborating institutions used their own protocols to collect whole blood in K2EDTA tubes. Collaborator samples were shipped for TCRbeta analysis as frozen whole blood, isolated PBMCs, or DNA extracted from either sample type. TCRbeta CDR3 regions were amplified from genomic DNA by means of the immunoSEQ Assay, a bias-controlled multiplex PCR. The authors' pipeline ran thus. Within the assay, amplification of reference gene primers was used to estimate how many nucleated cells each sample contained. To quantify the absolute abundance of each unique TCRbeta CDR3 rearrangement, sequence reads were collapsed and filtered. For each sample, productive Simpson clonality was calculated as the square root of Simpson's diversity index over productive rearrangements. TCRdb carries this immuneACCESS record with in-frame sequences only. Its versions omit some clonotypes, under half of them owing to an unresolved V gene in the studies checked, with the rest unexplained. That table supplies the V and J calls and clone size; D and trimming were determined from the DNA. Within this sample are 350,000 to 450,000 clones, with more than 75% of them counted one time only. Together, the top ten hold around 3% of the sample.

This clonotype was sampled from a human donor in a cohort sampled during active COVID-19. Sequenced sample: peripheral blood.

The DNA sequence is TGTGCCAGCAGGCCAGACAGGGGACCGAGCCTTTTT. Its protein product is CASRPDRGPSLF. The chain is made from TRBV2 and TRBJ1-4; 8 of the junction bases match TRBD1. CDR1 and CDR2 (SNHLY, FYNNEI) derive from the germline V gene. CDR3 length: 12 amino acids, cysteine to phenylalanine. Left in the record is the CDR3 DNA by itself, 36 bases read in frame from the first base.